The TCR beta chain under discussion was sequenced for a study of T-cell reconstitution after alpha-beta-depleted transplantation in children. General study results and limits: At around two months after transplant, the alpha-beta T cells were reportedly derived from several hundred expanded clones that came from non-depleted graft cells.

Concerning this clonotype itself: Its antigen is currently unknown.

Germline loops: CDR1 LNHDA, CDR2 SQIVND (reference sequence). The CDR3 runs 16 residues. After removal of 9 bases from V and 5 bases from J, the junction contained 14 bases not matched to a gene. During its preparation, the TCRbeta library received unique molecular identifiers. One entry per CDR3 protein, called by TCRdb with MiXCR from the PCR reads. In the table there are under 400,000 distinct CDR3 sequences, approximately 23% of which are singletons. The TCR sequence derives from a male patient between 5 and 17 years old who had a stem cell transplant for acute lymphoblastic leukemia, so the T cells may come from the graft donor. This chain uses TRBV19 with TRBJ2-2; 8 positions match TRBD2. The specimen comprised PBMCs, mostly from graft donor cells, sampled 180 days after TCRalphabeta/CD19-depleted stem cell transplant. Written as DNA, the CDR3 is TGTGCCAGCGCGGGGGGATCCTTAGCGGGGACCGGGGAGCTGTTTTTT. As protein: CASAGGSLAGTGELFF.